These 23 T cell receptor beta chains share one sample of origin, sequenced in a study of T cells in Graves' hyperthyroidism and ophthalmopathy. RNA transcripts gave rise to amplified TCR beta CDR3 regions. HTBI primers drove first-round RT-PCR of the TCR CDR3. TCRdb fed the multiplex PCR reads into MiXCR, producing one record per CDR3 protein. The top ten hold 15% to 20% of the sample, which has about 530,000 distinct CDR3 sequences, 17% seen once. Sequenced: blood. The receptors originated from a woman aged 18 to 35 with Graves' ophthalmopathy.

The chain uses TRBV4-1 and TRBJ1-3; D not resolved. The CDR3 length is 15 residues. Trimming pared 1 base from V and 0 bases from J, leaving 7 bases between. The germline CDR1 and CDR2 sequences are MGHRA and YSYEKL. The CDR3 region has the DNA TGCGCCAGCAGCCAAGCGGCTCTCTCTGGAAACACCATATATTTT. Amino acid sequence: CASSQAALSGNTIYF.

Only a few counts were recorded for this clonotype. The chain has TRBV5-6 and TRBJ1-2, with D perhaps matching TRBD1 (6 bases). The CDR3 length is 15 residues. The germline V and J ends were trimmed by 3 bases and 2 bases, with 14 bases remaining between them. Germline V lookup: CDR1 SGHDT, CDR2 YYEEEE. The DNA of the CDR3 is TGTGCCAGCAGCTCTGGTGGGGGGCTGAACTATGGCTACACCTTC. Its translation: CASSSGGGLNYGYTF.

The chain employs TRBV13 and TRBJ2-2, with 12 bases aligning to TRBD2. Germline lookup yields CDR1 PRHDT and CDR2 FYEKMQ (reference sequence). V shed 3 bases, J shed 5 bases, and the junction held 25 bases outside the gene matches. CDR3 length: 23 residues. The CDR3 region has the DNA TGTGCCAGCAGCTTTATTCCCACAGGTTCCCTTCTAGCGGGAGGGCCTGAGACCGGGGAGCTGTTTTTT. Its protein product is CASSFIPTGSLLAGGPETGELFF.

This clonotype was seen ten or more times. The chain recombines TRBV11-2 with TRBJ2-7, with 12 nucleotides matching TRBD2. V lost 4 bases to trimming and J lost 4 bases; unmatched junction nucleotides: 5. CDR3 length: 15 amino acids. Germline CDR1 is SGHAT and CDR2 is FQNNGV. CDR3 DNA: TGTGCCAGCAGCTCCCTAGCGGGGGGGCGTTACGAGCAGTACTTC. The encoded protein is CASSSLAGGRYEQYF.

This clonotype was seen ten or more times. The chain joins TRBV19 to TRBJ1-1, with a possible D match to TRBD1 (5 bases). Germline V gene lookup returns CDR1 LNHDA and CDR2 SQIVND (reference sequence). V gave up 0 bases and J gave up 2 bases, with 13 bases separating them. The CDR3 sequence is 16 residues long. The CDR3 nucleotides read TGTGCCAGTAGTATAGATCTCGGGACGGAAAACACTGAAGCTTTCTTT. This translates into CASSIDLGTENTEAFF. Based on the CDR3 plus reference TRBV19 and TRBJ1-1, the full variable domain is DGGITQSPKYLFRKEGQNVTLSCEQNLNHDAMYWYRQDPGQGLRLIYYSQIVNDFQKGDIAEGYSVSREKKESFPLTVTSAQKNPTAFYLCASSIDLGTENTEAFFGQGTRLTVV.

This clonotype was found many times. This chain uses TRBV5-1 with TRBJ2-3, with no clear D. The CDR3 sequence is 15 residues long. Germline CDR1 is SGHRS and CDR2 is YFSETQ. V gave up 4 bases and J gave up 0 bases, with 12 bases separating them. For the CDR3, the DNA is TGCGCCAGCAGCCAGCCCGGTGCTAGCACAGATACGCAGTATTTT. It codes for CASSQPGASTDTQYF.

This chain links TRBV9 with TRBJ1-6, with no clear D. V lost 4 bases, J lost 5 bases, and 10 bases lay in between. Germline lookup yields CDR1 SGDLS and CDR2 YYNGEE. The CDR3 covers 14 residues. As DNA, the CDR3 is TGTGCCAGCAGCAGCATAGCGCATAATTCACCCCTCCACTTT. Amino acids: CASSSIAHNSPLHF.

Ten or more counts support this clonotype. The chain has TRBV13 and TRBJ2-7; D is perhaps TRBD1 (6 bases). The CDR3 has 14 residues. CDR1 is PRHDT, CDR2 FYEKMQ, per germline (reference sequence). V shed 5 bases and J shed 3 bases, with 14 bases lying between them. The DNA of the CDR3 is TGTGCCAGCAGCCAGCTGGGACATAACTACGAGCAGTACTTC. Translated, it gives CASSQLGHNYEQYF.

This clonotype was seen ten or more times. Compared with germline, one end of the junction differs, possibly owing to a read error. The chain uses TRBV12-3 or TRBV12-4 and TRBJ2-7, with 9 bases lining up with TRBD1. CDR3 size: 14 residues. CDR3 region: CASMPGQGSHEQYF. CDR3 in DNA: TGTGCCAGCATGCCGGGACAGGGCTCCCACGAGCAGTACTTC.

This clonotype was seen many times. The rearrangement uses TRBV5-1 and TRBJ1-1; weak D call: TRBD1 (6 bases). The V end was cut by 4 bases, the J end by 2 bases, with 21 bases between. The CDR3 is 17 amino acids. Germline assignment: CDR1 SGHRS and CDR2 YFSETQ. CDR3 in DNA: TGCGCCAGCAGCGACACAGGGAAAATGAAACTTAACACTGAAGCTTTCTTT. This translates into CASSDTGKMKLNTEAFF.

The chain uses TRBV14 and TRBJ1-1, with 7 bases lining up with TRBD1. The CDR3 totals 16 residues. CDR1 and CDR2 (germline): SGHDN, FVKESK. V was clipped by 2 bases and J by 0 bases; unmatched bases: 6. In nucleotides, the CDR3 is TGTGCCAGCAGCCAACCTCGACAGGGTATGAACACTGAAGCTTTCTTT. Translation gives CASSQPRQGMNTEAFF.

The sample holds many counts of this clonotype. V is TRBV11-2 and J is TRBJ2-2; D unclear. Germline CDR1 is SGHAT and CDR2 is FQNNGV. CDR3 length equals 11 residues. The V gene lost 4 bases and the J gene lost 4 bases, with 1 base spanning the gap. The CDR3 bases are TGTGCCAGCAGCTCCACCGGGGAGCTGTTTTTT. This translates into CASSSTGELFF. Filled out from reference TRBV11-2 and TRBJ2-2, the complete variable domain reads EAGVAQSPRYKIIEKRQSVAFWCNPISGHATLYWYQQILGQGPKLLIQFQNNGVVDDSQLPKDRFSAERLKGVDSTLKIQPAKLEDSAVYLCASSSTGELFFGEGSRLTVL.

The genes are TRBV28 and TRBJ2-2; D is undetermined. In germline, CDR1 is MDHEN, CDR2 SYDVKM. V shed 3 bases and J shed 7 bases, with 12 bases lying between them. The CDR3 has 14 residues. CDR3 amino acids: CASSFSGRNGELFF. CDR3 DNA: TGTGCCAGCAGTTTTTCTGGAAGGAACGGGGAGCTGTTTTTT.

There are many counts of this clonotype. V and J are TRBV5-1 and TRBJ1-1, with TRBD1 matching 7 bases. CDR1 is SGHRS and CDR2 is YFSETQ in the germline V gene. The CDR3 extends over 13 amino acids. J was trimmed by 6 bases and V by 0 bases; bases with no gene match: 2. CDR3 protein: CASSLGDRAEAFF. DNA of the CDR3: TGCGCCAGCAGCTTGGGGGACAGAGCTGAAGCTTTCTTT.

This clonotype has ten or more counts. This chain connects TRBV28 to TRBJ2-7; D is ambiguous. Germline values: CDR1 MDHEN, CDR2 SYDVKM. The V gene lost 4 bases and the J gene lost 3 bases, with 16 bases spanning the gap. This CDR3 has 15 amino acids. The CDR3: CASSSPRKTVYEQYF. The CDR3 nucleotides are TGTGCCAGCAGTTCCCCCCGAAAAACGGTCTACGAGCAGTACTTC.

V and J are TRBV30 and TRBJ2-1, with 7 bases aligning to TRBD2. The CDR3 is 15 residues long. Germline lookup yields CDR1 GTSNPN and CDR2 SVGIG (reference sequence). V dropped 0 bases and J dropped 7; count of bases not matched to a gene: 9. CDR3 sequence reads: CAWSVNSLGGNEQFF. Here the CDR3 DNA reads TGTGCCTGGAGTGTCAACTCACTGGGGGGGAATGAGCAGTTCTTC. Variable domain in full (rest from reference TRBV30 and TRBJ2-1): SQTIHQWPATLVQPVGSPLSLECTVEGTSNPNLYWYRQAAGRGLQLLFYSVGIGQISSEVPQNLSASRPQDRQFILSSKKLLLSDSGFYLCAWSVNSLGGNEQFFGPGTRLTVL.

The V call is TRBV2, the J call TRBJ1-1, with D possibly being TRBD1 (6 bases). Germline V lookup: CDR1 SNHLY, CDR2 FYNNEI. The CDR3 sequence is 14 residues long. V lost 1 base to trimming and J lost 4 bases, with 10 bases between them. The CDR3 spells CASSEVRGITEAFF. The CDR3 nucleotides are TGTGCCAGCAGTGAAGTAAGGGGGATCACTGAAGCTTTCTTT. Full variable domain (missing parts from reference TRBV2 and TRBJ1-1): EPEVTQTPSHQVTQMGQEVILRCVPISNHLYFYWYRQILGQKVEFLVSFYNNEISEKSEIFDDQFSVERPDGSNFTLKIRSTKLEDSAMYFCASSEVRGITEAFFGQGTRLTVV.

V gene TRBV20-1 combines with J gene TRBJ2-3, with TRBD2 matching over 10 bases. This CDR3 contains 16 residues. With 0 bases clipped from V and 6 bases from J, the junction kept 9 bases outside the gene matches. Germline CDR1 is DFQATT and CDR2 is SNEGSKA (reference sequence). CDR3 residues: CSARDKLAGEADTQYF. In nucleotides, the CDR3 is TGCAGTGCTAGAGATAAGCTAGCGGGAGAGGCGGATACGCAGTATTTT.

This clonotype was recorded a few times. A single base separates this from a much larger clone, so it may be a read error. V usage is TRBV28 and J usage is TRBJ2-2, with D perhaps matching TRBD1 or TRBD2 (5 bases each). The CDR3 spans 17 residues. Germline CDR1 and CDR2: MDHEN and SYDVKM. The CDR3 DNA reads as TGTGCCAGCAGTACGACCCTGATAGAGGGGAACACCGGGGAGCCGTTTTTT. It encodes CASSTTLIEGNTGEPFF.

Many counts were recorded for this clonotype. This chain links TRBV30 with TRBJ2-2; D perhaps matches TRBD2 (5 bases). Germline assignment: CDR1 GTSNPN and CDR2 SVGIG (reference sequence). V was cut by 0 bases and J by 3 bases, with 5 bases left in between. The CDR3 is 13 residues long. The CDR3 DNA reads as TGTGCCTGGAGTGTACTAGACACCGGGGAGCTGTTTTTT. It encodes CAWSVLDTGELFF.

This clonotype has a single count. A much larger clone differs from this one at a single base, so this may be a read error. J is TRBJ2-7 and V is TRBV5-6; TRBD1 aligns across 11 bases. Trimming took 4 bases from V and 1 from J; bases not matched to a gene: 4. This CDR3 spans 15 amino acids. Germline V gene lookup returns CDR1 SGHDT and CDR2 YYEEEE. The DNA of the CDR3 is TGTGCCAGCAGCCAATGGGACAGGGGGTCCTACGAGCAGTACTTC. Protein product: CASSQWDRGSYEQYF.

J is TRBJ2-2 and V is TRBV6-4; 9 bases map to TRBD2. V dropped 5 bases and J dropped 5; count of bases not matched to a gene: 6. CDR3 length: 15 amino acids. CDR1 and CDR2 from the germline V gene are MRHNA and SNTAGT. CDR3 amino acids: CASSPLAGATGELFF. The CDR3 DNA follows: TGTGCCAGCAGTCCATTAGCGGGGGCAACCGGGGAGCTGTTTTTT.

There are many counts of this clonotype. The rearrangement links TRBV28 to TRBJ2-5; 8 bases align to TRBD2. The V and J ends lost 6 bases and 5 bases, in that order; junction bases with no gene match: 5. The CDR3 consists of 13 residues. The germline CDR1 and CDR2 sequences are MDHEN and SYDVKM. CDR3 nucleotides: TGTGCCAGCAGGGACGGGGGGGCGGAGACCCAGTACTTC. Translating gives CASRDGGAETQYF.